This T cell receptor beta chain was identified in a study of blood T cell repertoires in COVID-19. This CDR3 has 11 residues. The V gene lost 8 bases and the J gene lost 5 bases, with 9 bases spanning the gap. In germline, CDR1 is ENHRY, CDR2 SYGVKD. Participant reports of clinical history set cohort assignment. This table comes from immunoSEQ multiplex PCR, and its TCRdb copy is limited to in-frame clones, with some not included. The data hold about 400,000 clones, with 88% observed a single time. The clonotype comes from a woman aged 40 to 50 with acute COVID-19. Sequencing input: PBMCs or T cells enriched from blood (not recorded which). The rearrangement links TRBV10-3 to TRBJ2-5; D is unclear. The CDR3 loop reads CAIHLRETQYF. The CDR3 DNA reads TGTGCCATCCATTTGCGGGAGACCCAGTACTTC.